This paragraph covers one T cell receptor beta chain sequence. No cognate antigen has been identified for it. This entry comes from a study of T cells expressing NK-cell markers (dated by TCRdb to the early 2020s). For the study in its entirety: In sorted CD3+CD56+NKG2C+, CD3+CD56+NKG2C- and CD3+CD56-NKG2C+ T-cell subsets from about 8 donors, TCR beta-chain repertoires were profiled. Among the eight sequenced donors, seven were HCMV-seropositive and one was HCMV-seronegative. The study sequenced eight donors, all healthy volunteers chosen at random: three men and five women. The libraries were sequenced on Illumina HiSeq 2000/2500, MiSeq or NextSeq, producing 2 x 150 bp reads. The study at large found these results: For more than 5 donors, the dominant CD3+CD56+NKG2C+ clonotypes were among the top 10 CD8+ clonotypes and accounted for about 1.0-7.5% of CD8+ T cells. Whether the expanded NKG2C-expressing T cell clones were specific for HCMV antigens remained unclear. Those dominant clonotypes were again the most abundant among CD3+CD56-NKG2C+ cells in a handful of donors, at about 25-65%.

Sequencing relied on an Illumina HiSeq 2000. TCR beta cDNA libraries were made by 5'RACE template switching that added a universal primer site and unique molecular identifiers. Priming for cDNA synthesis came from the TCR beta constant segment, and two successive PCR amplification steps followed. The authors' analysis ran thus. Reads were demultiplexed and grouped by UMI with MIGEC, and clonotypes were assembled and quantified with MiTCR. To exclude erroneous sequences, any TCR cDNA sequence not supported by at least two reads was discarded. Downstream repertoire analysis used the tcR package, and clonotypes were matched across fractions by CDR3 nucleotide sequence plus V segment. VDJmatch was used to annotate antigen specificity against VDJdb, with one amino acid substitution allowed in CDR3. Following TCRdb reprocessing, every CDR3 protein sequence forms one entry, and DNA is not provided. V and J calls and clone size were set by TCRdb, not the authors. The sample's own table lists over 350,000 distinct CDR3 sequences. About 11% of the sample is in the top ten clones.

HCMV-specific IgG was detected in serum with a commercial ELISA kit to determine HCMV serostatus. Ficoll density gradient centrifugation was used to isolate peripheral blood mononuclear cells from blood. Material for sequencing was blood T cells: a sorted CD56 or NKG2C T cell subset, CD4+ or CD8+ T cells, or bulk PBMC T cells (not recorded which). The sequence derives from a woman aged 45-65 years in good health. Donor details come from another sample of the same person, matched by shared clones.

The CDR3 region: CASSLTSGFWRAETQYF. The chain was built from TRBV12-3 or TRBV12-4 and TRBJ2-5; the TRBD2 assignment by TCRdb is unverifiable without DNA. From cysteine to phenylalanine, the CDR3 is 17 amino acids long. DNA is not recorded here.